The 21 T cell receptor beta chains reported below all come from one sample, sequenced in a study of CD8 T cells in ankylosing spondylitis. In TCRdb, the 5' RACE reads were re-called with MiXCR into one record per CDR3 protein. Among about 130,000 distinct CDR3 sequences listed, about a tenth were seen once. Sequenced: blood, either unsorted or a sorted T cell fraction (not recorded which). These receptors came from a male donor with ankylosing spondylitis or in good health (not recorded which).

The J gene is TRBJ1-4, the V gene TRBV20-1; a possible D gene is TRBD1 (6 bases). V was clipped by 5 bases and J by 0 bases, with 10 bases between them. Germline lookup yields CDR1 DFQATT and CDR2 SNEGSKA (reference sequence). The CDR3 is 14 residues long. The CDR3 DNA reads TGCAGTGCTCCGGACAGTGCAACTAATGAAAAACTGTTTTTT. It codes for CSAPDSATNEKLFF.

This clonotype was recorded many times. J is TRBJ1-1 and V is TRBV24-1; D is unclear. V lost 3 bases, J lost 1 base, and 5 bases lay in between. The CDR3 length is 13 residues. The germline gives CDR1 KGHDR, CDR2 SFDVKD. The CDR3 here is CATSDQPNTEAFF. In nucleotides, the CDR3 is TGTGCCACCAGTGATCAGCCGAACACTGAAGCTTTCTTT.

This clonotype was observed many times. This chain joins TRBV7-3 and TRBJ2-7; D perhaps matches TRBD2 (6 bases). This CDR3 is built from 14 residues. V was trimmed by 2 bases and J by 1 base, leaving 9 bases between them. Per the germline V gene, CDR1 is SGHTA and CDR2 is FQGTGA. CDR3 DNA: TGTGCCAGCAGCTTATACGGGGGTTCCTACGAGCAGTACTTC. Translating it yields CASSLYGGSYEQYF.

This sequence joins TRBV20-1 and TRBJ2-1; 7 positions agree with TRBD1. Trimming removed 2 bases from V and 3 bases from J; junction bases left unmatched: 10. The CDR3 length is 16 residues. Germline-derived CDR1 and CDR2 are DFQATT and SNEGSKA (reference sequence). Here the CDR3 reads CSARRGLKDFYNEQFF. The CDR3 DNA is TGCAGTGCTAGAAGGGGGCTCAAAGATTTCTACAATGAGCAGTTCTTC.

The chain couples TRBV6-1 to TRBJ2-6; D not resolved. The CDR3 covers 18 residues. The V end lost 5 bases, the J end lost 0 bases, and 17 bases lay between the germline ends. Germline CDR1 is MNHNS and CDR2 is SASEGT. Here the CDR3 DNA reads TGTGCCAGCAGTCACACACAGTTTACTTACTCTGGGGCCAACGTCCTGACTTTC. Encoded protein: CASSHTQFTYSGANVLTF.

In its sample, this clonotype was seen many times. V is TRBV20-1 and J is TRBJ1-1; the match to TRBD1 covers 7 bases. This CDR3 is built from 13 residues. Germline V CDR1 and CDR2: DFQATT, SNEGSKA (reference sequence). V shed 6 bases and J 3 bases; nucleotides not matched to a gene: 7. In DNA, the CDR3 is TGCAGTGCACCAACGGGACAGCACACTGAAGCTTTCTTT. Its protein product is CSAPTGQHTEAFF.

At least ten counts were recorded for this clonotype. This CDR3 reads CSARNTLTLAERHNEQFF. As DNA, the CDR3 is TGCAGTGCAAGAAACACTCTTACCCTAGCGGAGAGACACAATGAGCAGTTCTTC. The V call is TRBV20-1, the J call TRBJ2-1; 7 nucleotides align to TRBD2. The CDR3 totals 18 residues. V trimming: 6 bases; J trimming: 5 bases; junction bases outside the gene matches: 22. Germline V gene sequence: CDR1 DFQATT, CDR2 SNEGSKA (reference sequence).

This rearrangement joins TRBV20-1 to TRBJ2-1; D gene unclear. This CDR3 is built from 14 residues. Germline CDR1 and CDR2: DFQATT and SNEGSKA (reference sequence). Deletions cut 0 bases from V and 3 bases from J, with 9 bases between. CDR3 in DNA: TGCAGTGCTAGAGATCTCACGGGCTACAATGAGCAGTTCTTC. It encodes CSARDLTGYNEQFF.

The sample holds a few counts of this clonotype. The CDR3 DNA sequence: TGTGCCAGCAGCTTAGGGCAGGGCCTTGAGCAGTTCTTC. This translates into CASSLGQGLEQFF. V and J are TRBV7-8 and TRBJ2-1, with D tentatively TRBD1 (5 bases). Germline V gene data show CDR1 as SGHVS and CDR2 as FQNEAQ. Trimming took 1 base from V and 9 from J, leaving 10 bases between them. CDR3 length: 13 residues.

In its sample, this clonotype was seen a few times. The chain combines TRBV29-1 with TRBJ2-1, with 12 bases aligning to TRBD2. V trimming: 6 bases; J trimming: 4 bases; junction bases outside the gene matches: 10. The CDR3 spans 16 residues. CDR1 and CDR2 (germline): SQVTM, ANQGSEA. CDR3 nucleotide sequence: TGCAGCGTCTCGACTAGCGGGAGCCCCACGTACAATGAGCAGTTCTTC. This translates into CSVSTSGSPTYNEQFF.

This clonotype was seen at least ten times. The chain has TRBV15 and TRBJ2-6; weak D call: TRBD2 (6 bases). CDR3 length: 15 amino acids. Deletions cut 0 bases from V and 9 bases from J, with 12 bases between. Germline CDR1 and CDR2: LNHNV and YYDKDF (reference sequence). Here the CDR3 DNA reads TGTGCCACCAGCAGAGATTCTGGGGGGTTCAACGTCCTGACTTTC. It codes for CATSRDSGGFNVLTF.

The table lists this clonotype with a few counts. J is TRBJ2-2 and V is TRBV18; 8 bases match TRBD2. This CDR3 comprises 18 residues. Germline V lookup: CDR1 KGHSH, CDR2 LQKENI. Trimming at V came to 4 bases and at J to 1 base, leaving 11 bases not matched to a gene. The CDR3 coding sequence is TGTGCCAGCTCACACACAGGAACTAGCGGATGGAACACCGGGGAGCTGTTTTTT. It encodes CASSHTGTSGWNTGELFF.

This clonotype was seen repeatedly, ten times or more. The chain joins TRBV7-9 to TRBJ1-1; tentative D call: TRBD1 (6 bases). This CDR3 contains 13 residues. Germline CDR1 is SEHNR and CDR2 is FQNEAQ (reference sequence). Between the trimmed V and J ends, which lost 4 bases and 10 bases, there was a span of 16 bases. The CDR3 protein is CASSSPDRLLAFF. In DNA form, the CDR3 reads TGTGCCAGCAGCTCACCCGACAGGCTGTTAGCTTTCTTT.

The J gene is TRBJ2-3, the V gene TRBV29-1; TRBD2 agrees at 7 bases. V shed 6 bases, J shed 2 bases, and the junction held 14 bases outside the gene matches. The V gene's germline CDR1 is SQVTM and CDR2 ANQGSEA. The CDR3 is 16 amino acids. The CDR3 DNA reads TGCAGCGTGGCGTTCGGGAGGCACCGGGCCACAGATACGCAGTATTTT. Translated: CSVAFGRHRATDTQYF.

Remarks on this clonotype: The junction differs from germline at one of its ends, possibly a read error. The chain has TRBV20-1 and TRBJ2-1, with TRBD2 matching over 7 bases. Germline lookup yields CDR1 DFQATT and CDR2 SNEGSKA (reference sequence). The CDR3 has 16 residues. CDR3 residues: CCARKPAGKVANEQFF. The CDR3 DNA reads TGCTGTGCTAGAAAACCAGCGGGAAAGGTTGCAAATGAGCAGTTCTTC.

The table lists this clonotype with many counts. The chain employs TRBV7-3 and TRBJ2-7, with 10 positions matching TRBD2. The junction had 5 bases not matched to a gene; V was cut back by 2 bases and J by 4 bases. This CDR3 comprises 15 residues. Germline V gives CDR1 SGHTA, CDR2 FQGTGA. The CDR3 DNA sequence: TGTGCCAGCAGCTTACGTCTAGCGGGAGTGTACGAGCAGTACTTC. This translates into CASSLRLAGVYEQYF.

The sample holds many counts of this clonotype. The rearrangement links TRBV12-3 or TRBV12-4 to TRBJ2-2; D remains unclear. The CDR3 is 16 residues long. The ends were cut back, 2 bases at V and 3 bases at J, with 13 bases in the middle. The CDR3 DNA reads as TGTGCCAGCAGTTTAAGTGCCACAAGGGACACCGGGGAGCTGTTTTTT. Translation gives CASSLSATRDTGELFF.

The table lists this clonotype with many counts. The chain is built from TRBV9 and TRBJ2-2; 7 positions match TRBD1. CDR1 and CDR2 from the germline V gene are SGDLS and YYNGEE. Trimming removed 7 bases from V and 6 bases from J; junction bases left unmatched: 0. This CDR3 contains 11 residues. DNA of the CDR3: TGTGCCAGCGGACAGGCCGGGGAGCTGTTTTTT. The encoded protein is CASGQAGELFF.

There are many counts of this clonotype. V usage is TRBV4-3 and J usage is TRBJ1-5; D is perhaps TRBD1 (6 bases). V was cut by 6 bases and J by 6 bases, with 18 bases left in between. In germline, CDR1 is LGHNA, CDR2 YSLEER. The CDR3 is 15 amino acids. The CDR3 DNA reads as TGCGCCAGCAGGCTAATAAGGGGGGGCGGTCAGCCCCAGCATTTT. Encoded protein: CASRLIRGGGQPQHF.

This clonotype showed up many times. The chain is built from TRBV6-2 or TRBV6-3 and TRBJ2-1, with 11 bases lining up with TRBD2. J lost 1 base, V lost 6 bases, and 8 bases had no gene match. Germline assignment: CDR1 MNHEY and CDR2 SVGEGT. The CDR3 has 17 residues. This chain's CDR3 is CASRPSSGRRSYNEQFF. CDR3 coding DNA: TGTGCCAGCAGACCTTCTAGCGGGAGGAGGTCCTACAATGAGCAGTTCTTC.

This clonotype was counted many times. The chain combines TRBV29-1 with TRBJ2-5; 9 bases map to TRBD2. The germline V gene has CDR1 SQVTM and CDR2 ANQGSEA. With V trimmed by 6 bases and J by 8 bases, 19 bases remained unmatched. The CDR3 extends over 16 amino acids. CDR3 sequence reads: CSVAPLAGVEGVTQYF. CDR3 DNA: TGCAGCGTCGCACCCTTAGCGGGAGTGGAGGGAGTAACCCAGTACTTC.